The source of this TCR beta chain is a study of blood T cell repertoires in COVID-19. Study-level background: The United States, Italy and Spain provided the acute and convalescent COVID-19 samples. PBMCs, B-cell-depleted T cells, or T cells were the source of the cDNA or gDNA that made up the material.

Germline CDR1 reads SGDLS; CDR2 reads YYNGEE. This CDR3 has 15 residues. J lost 4 bases, V lost 0 bases, and 6 bases had no gene match. Authors' data handling: Amplification from reference gene primers served as the basis for estimated nucleated cell counts. Data came from immunoSEQ multiplex PCR; TCRdb stores just in-frame clones and leaves some out. V and J calls plus clone size are reproduced from that table; the DNA served to infer D and trimming. The repertoire holds about 230,000 clones, with roughly 80% as singletons. This clone was counted a few times. The chain couples TRBV9 to TRBJ2-7; 8 bases map to TRBD2. The sequencing sample was made of peripheral blood. The source is a woman aged 70-85 years with active or convalescent COVID-19. CDR3 sequence: CASSVDGGAGYEQYF. For the CDR3, the DNA is TGTGCCAGCAGCGTAGACGGGGGGGCCGGGTACGAGCAGTACTTC.